These 26 T cell receptor beta chains originate from one sample sequenced in a study of control samples from healthy donors and cancer patients. Produced via immunoSEQ multiplex PCR; TCRdb's table is partial and in-frame only. The sample consists of about 5,500 clones, over 55% of them appearing once. The sample was formalin-fixed, paraffin-embedded tissue. These receptor sequences come from a male donor with melanoma.

There are a few counts of this clone. V is TRBV23-1 and J is TRBJ2-6; 8 bases map to TRBD1. TRBV23-1 carries the ORF label, with uncertain function. The V and J ends lost 6 bases and 3 bases, in that order; junction bases with no gene match: 7. CDR3 size: 16 residues. The CDR3 DNA reads as TGCGCCAGCAGACCCCAGGGGGCGCTTGGGGCCAACGTCCTGACTTTC. Translating it yields CASRPQGALGANVLTF.

This clone was seen only a few times. The rearrangement uses TRBV4-1 and TRBJ2-7, with D unresolved. V lost 0 bases, J lost 5 bases, and 11 bases lay in between. Germline V gene data show CDR1 as MGHRA and CDR2 as YSYEKL. This CDR3 is 14 amino acids long. CDR3 protein: CASSQEFTANEQYF. The CDR3, as DNA: TGCGCCAGCAGCCAAGAATTCACAGCTAACGAGCAGTACTTC.

The rearrangement uses TRBV6-1 and TRBJ1-1; 7 nucleotides agree with TRBD1. The CDR3 runs 14 residues. Germline CDR1 MNHNS, CDR2 SASEGT. Germline trimming cut 3 bases from V and 5 bases from J; bases unmatched to any gene: 6. CDR3 in amino acids: CASSDFTGVTEAFF. DNA for the CDR3: TGTGCCAGCAGTGATTTTACAGGGGTAACTGAAGCTTTCTTT.

The genes are TRBV6-1 and TRBJ2-5; the D call may be TRBD1 or TRBD2 (6 bases each). In germline, CDR1 is MNHNS, CDR2 SASEGT. CDR3 size: 11 residues. V shed 2 bases and J shed 10 bases, with 8 bases lying between them. CDR3 residues: CASSEKGGQYF. In nucleotides, the CDR3 is TGTGCCAGCAGTGAAAAGGGGGGCCAGTACTTC.

This clone showed up just a few times. The CDR3 loop reads CASSFLSGTDTQYF. CDR3 in DNA: TGTGCCAGCAGTTTTCTTAGCGGCACAGATACGCAGTATTTT. The chain couples TRBV28 to TRBJ2-3; D is perhaps TRBD2 (5 bases). Germline values: CDR1 MDHEN, CDR2 SYDVKM. The CDR3 is 14 amino acids. V gave up 3 bases and J gave up 1 base, with 8 bases separating them.

This chain uses TRBV5-1 with TRBJ1-1, with 9 bases identical to TRBD1. J was trimmed by 3 bases and V by 4 bases; bases with no gene match: 4. Per the germline V gene, CDR1 is SGHRS and CDR2 is YFSETQ. The length of the CDR3 is 14 residues. CDR3 nucleotide sequence: TGCGCCAGCAGCATACAGGGGGCGGACACTGAAGCTTTCTTT. Translation: CASSIQGADTEAFF.

The chain couples TRBV24-1 to TRBJ1-2, with D tentatively TRBD1 (5 bases). Between the trimmed V and J ends, which lost 2 bases and 2 bases, there was a span of 5 bases. This CDR3 has 13 amino acids. Germline CDR1 KGHDR, CDR2 SFDVKD. CDR3 sequence: CATSDWGNYGYTF. The CDR3 coding sequence is TGTGCCACCAGTGATTGGGGGAACTATGGCTACACCTTC.

The V call is TRBV24-1, the J call TRBJ2-1; 8 nucleotides align to TRBD2. Germline lookup yields CDR1 KGHDR and CDR2 SFDVKD. The CDR3 extends over 16 amino acids. Trimming removed 4 bases from V and 7 bases from J; junction bases left unmatched: 11. The CDR3 protein is CATSDPGGLGWNEQFF. The DNA of the CDR3 is TGTGCCACCAGTGACCCCGGGGGACTAGGGTGGAATGAGCAGTTCTTC.

V gene TRBV9 combines with J gene TRBJ2-2; TRBD2 is a possible D gene (5 bases). The CDR3 spans 16 residues. Germline values: CDR1 SGDLS, CDR2 YYNGEE. The V end was cut by 0 bases, the J end by 0 bases, with 9 bases between. The DNA for the CDR3 is TGTGCCAGCAGCGTAGGTCAGCGGACGAACACCGGGGAGCTGTTTTTT. Protein: CASSVGQRTNTGELFF.

V is TRBV6-5 and J is TRBJ2-5; a weak D match, TRBD2 (6 bases). Germline CDR1 MNHEY, CDR2 SVGAGI. With 0 bases removed from V and 4 bases from J, the gap between germline ends came to 12 bases. The CDR3 has 15 amino acids. Here the CDR3 reads CASSYSLSGGETQYF. The CDR3 DNA reads as TGTGCCAGCAGTTACTCGCTCTCCGGGGGAGAGACCCAGTACTTC.

V gene TRBV6-1 combines with J gene TRBJ2-3, with D possibly being TRBD2 (5 bases). Trimming stripped 2 bases from V and 8 bases from J, with 11 bases between. Germline lookup yields CDR1 MNHNS and CDR2 SASEGT. The CDR3 is made up of 13 amino acids. The CDR3 DNA sequence: TGTGCCAGCAGTGAAAGGCGGGCCGCTACGCAGTATTTT. Translating it yields CASSERRAATQYF.

Details on this clone: Other DNA sequences in this specimen translate into the identical CDR3. V gene TRBV5-5 combines with J gene TRBJ1-1, with a possible D match to TRBD1 (5 bases). The CDR3 runs to 17 residues. V was clipped by 4 bases and J by 1 base, with 20 bases between them. Germline V gene data show CDR1 as SGHKS and CDR2 as YYEKEE (reference sequence). The CDR3 protein is CASSPRPSRGANTEAFF. The CDR3 bases are TGTGCCAGCAGCCCCAGACCCTCCAGAGGGGCGAACACTGAAGCTTTCTTT. Filled out from reference TRBV5-5 and TRBJ1-1, the complete variable domain reads DAGVTQSPTHLIKTRGQQVTLRCSPISGHKSVSWYQQVLGQGPQFIFQYYEKEERGRGNFPDRFSARQFPNYSSELNVNALLLGDSALYLCASSPRPSRGANTEAFFGQGTRLTVV.

This chain connects TRBV3-1 (or the pseudogene TRBV3-2) to TRBJ2-2; D uncertain. This CDR3 has 15 amino acids. Germline V CDR1 and CDR2: LGHDT, YNNKEL (reference sequence). Trimming took off 1 base at V and 6 bases at J, with 12 bases between the two ends. As DNA, the CDR3 is TGTGCCAGCAGCCAAGTGGCCCGCCGTGCCGGGGAGCTGTTTTTT. Residues: CASSQVARRAGELFF.

The chain has TRBV19 and TRBJ1-5; D perhaps matches TRBD1 (5 bases). The germline V gene has CDR1 LNHDA and CDR2 SQIVND (reference sequence). Trimming cost V 5 bases and J 4 bases, with 15 bases left between them. The CDR3 contains 15 residues. The CDR3 protein is CASSWGQGRNQPQHF. The DNA for the CDR3 is TGTGCCAGTAGTTGGGGCCAGGGAAGAAATCAGCCCCAGCATTTT. The full variable domain, rest sourced from reference TRBV19 and TRBJ1-5, is DGGITQSPKYLFRKEGQNVTLSCEQNLNHDAMYWYRQDPGQGLRLIYYSQIVNDFQKGDIAEGYSVSREKKESFPLTVTSAQKNPTAFYLCASSWGQGRNQPQHFGDGTRLSIL.

This rearrangement joins TRBV19 to TRBJ2-6; D remains ambiguous. The CDR3 runs 14 residues. The V gene lost 8 bases and the J gene lost 0 bases, with 8 bases spanning the gap. Germline V lookup: CDR1 LNHDA, CDR2 SQIVND (reference sequence). Here the CDR3 reads CASGPNSGANVLTF. CDR3 sequence (DNA): TGTGCCAGTGGCCCGAACTCTGGGGCCAACGTCCTGACTTTC. Based on the CDR3 plus reference TRBV19 and TRBJ2-6, the full variable domain is DGGITQSPKYLFRKEGQNVTLSCEQNLNHDAMYWYRQDPGQGLRLIYYSQIVNDFQKGDIAEGYSVSREKKESFPLTVTSAQKNPTAFYLCASGPNSGANVLTFGAGSRLTVL.

The CDR3 DNA follows: TGCAGCGCCAAAGGGGGGCTGGATACGCAGTATTTT. Its protein product is CSAKGGLDTQYF. The rearrangement links TRBV29-1 to TRBJ2-3, with D perhaps matching TRBD1 or TRBD2 (6 bases each). The CDR3 covers 12 residues. Trimming pared 7 bases from V and 6 bases from J, leaving 14 bases between. CDR1 SQVTM and CDR2 ANQGSEA come from the germline V gene.

In its sample, this clone ranks as medium-sized. The rearrangement links TRBV19 to TRBJ2-1; a possible D gene is TRBD1 (6 bases). Germline V gives CDR1 LNHDA, CDR2 SQIVND (reference sequence). V dropped 4 bases and J dropped 3 bases, with 13 bases sitting between them. CDR3 length: 15 residues. Written as DNA, the CDR3 is TGTGCCAGTAGTACCGGGACACGTATCTACAATGAGCAGTTCTTC. Translation: CASSTGTRIYNEQFF.

The rearrangement joins TRBV7-9 to TRBJ1-6; D remains ambiguous. The germline V gene has CDR1 SEHNR and CDR2 FQNEAQ (reference sequence). V dropped 1 base and J dropped 10 bases, with 8 bases sitting between them. CDR3 length equals 13 residues. CDR3 DNA: TGTGCCAGCAGCTTAGGGAGGGTATCACCCCTCCACTTT. As protein: CASSLGRVSPLHF.

This clone has just a few counts. V usage is TRBV7-9 and J usage is TRBJ2-7; 11 bases agree with TRBD1. The CDR3 is made up of 14 amino acids. Germline assignment: CDR1 SEHNR and CDR2 FQNEAQ (reference sequence). After removal of 8 bases from V and 7 bases from J, the junction contained 10 bases not matched to a gene. DNA for the CDR3: TGTGCCAGCTTCTCCGGGACAGGGGGTGGAGAGCAGTACTTC. Translated, it gives CASFSGTGGGEQYF.

The chain has TRBV28 and TRBJ1-2, with D tentatively TRBD1 (5 bases). In germline, CDR1 is MDHEN, CDR2 SYDVKM. Deletions cut 0 bases from V and 5 bases from J, with 13 bases between. This CDR3 spans 15 amino acids. The CDR3 protein is CASSLWAGVWYGYTF. In DNA, the CDR3 is TGTGCCAGCAGTTTATGGGCGGGGGTTTGGTATGGCTACACCTTC.

The chain carries TRBV24-1 and TRBJ2-2; possibly TRBD1 for D (6 bases). Germline assignment: CDR1 KGHDR and CDR2 SFDVKD. The CDR3 is 15 residues long. V was cut by 0 bases and J by 5 bases, with 9 bases left in between. CDR3 sequence reads: CATSDLPRGTGELFF. For the CDR3, the DNA is TGTGCCACCAGTGATTTGCCCAGGGGAACCGGGGAGCTGTTTTTT.

This clone was recorded once. The chain links TRBV7-8 to TRBJ1-2; D not resolved. Trimming cost V 1 base and J 6 bases, with 9 bases left between them. The length of the CDR3 is 13 residues. Germline values: CDR1 SGHVS, CDR2 FQNEAQ. CDR3 nucleotide sequence: TGTGCCAGCAGCTTAGACGGGTTTGATGGCTACACCTTC. As protein: CASSLDGFDGYTF.

The rearrangement links TRBV7-9 to TRBJ2-1, with 7 bases identical to TRBD2. V dropped 1 base and J dropped 2; count of bases not matched to a gene: 5. CDR3 length: 16 residues. Germline V lookup: CDR1 SEHNR, CDR2 FQNEAQ (reference sequence). Written as DNA, the CDR3 is TGTGCCAGCAGCTTAGGGCCTAGCGGACCCTACAATGAGCAGTTCTTC. It is translated as CASSLGPSGPYNEQFF. The full variable domain, completed using reference TRBV7-9 and TRBJ2-1, is DTGVSQNPRHKITKRGQNVTFRCDPISEHNRLYWYRQTLGQGPEFLTYFQNEAQLEKSRLLSDRFSAERPKGSFSTLEIQRTEQGDSAMYLCASSLGPSGPYNEQFFGPGTRLTVL.

The chain couples TRBV19 to TRBJ1-1; D unclear. Germline V CDR1 and CDR2: LNHDA, SQIVND (reference sequence). The CDR3 is made up of 13 amino acids. The V end was cut by 0 bases, the J end by 11 bases, with 13 bases between. The CDR3 spells CASSIDENLGAFF. In DNA form, the CDR3 reads TGTGCCAGTAGTATAGATGAGAACTTAGGGGCTTTCTTT.

The chain couples TRBV11-1 to TRBJ2-1; 9 nucleotides line up with TRBD2. The length of the CDR3 is 15 residues. Germline V lookup: CDR1 SGHAT, CDR2 FQDESV (reference sequence). V was pared by 5 bases and J by 7 bases, with 9 bases of the junction left unmatched. CDR3: CASSSGGLTGNEQFF. For the CDR3, the DNA is TGTGCCAGCAGCAGCGGGGGGCTGACGGGAAATGAGCAGTTCTTC.

Here the CDR3 DNA reads TGTGCCAGCAGCCGGGGACAGGGCACCGGCTACACCTTC. Amino acids: CASSRGQGTGYTF. This chain connects TRBV27 to TRBJ1-2; the match to TRBD1 covers 9 bases. The CDR3 length is 13 residues. CDR1 is MNHEY and CDR2 is SMNVEV in the germline V gene (reference sequence). Trimming at V came to 6 bases and at J to 8 bases, leaving 7 bases not matched to a gene.